One and the same sample provided the 22 T cell receptor beta chains below, sequenced in a study of Ad26.COV2.S vaccination and SARS-CoV-2 variants. Some clones are missing from TCRdb's copy, which holds only in-frame ones; the method was immunoSEQ multiplex PCR. The table includes roughly 460,000 clones, 70% to 90% detected once. Treatment: approximately 18 received Ad26.COV2.S at low or high dose, single or two shots; a few received placebo; per-sample allocation not given. Sampling was done on day 63 after the first vaccine or placebo injection. This specimen consisted of peripheral blood, obtained in a trial of Ad26.COV2.S vaccine versus placebo. All receptors derive from a person aged 18-65 years who received the Ad26.COV2.S COVID-19 vaccine or a placebo.

The genes are TRBV5-1 and TRBJ2-3; TRBD1 matches 11 bases. The V segment lost 6 bases and the J segment 4 bases; nucleotides outside the gene matches: 7. CDR3 size: 15 residues. The V gene's germline CDR1 is SGHRS and CDR2 YFSETQ. In DNA form, the CDR3 reads TGCGCCAGCAACCGGGGACAGGGGGGGCCAGATACGCAGTATTTT. As protein: CASNRGQGGPDTQYF.

This rearrangement joins TRBV2 to TRBJ1-3, with 8 bases that match TRBD1. CDR1 and CDR2 (germline): SNHLY, FYNNEI. CDR3 length: 14 residues. The V and J ends lost 8 bases and 8 bases, in that order; junction bases with no gene match: 11. The CDR3 region is CASGTGLDGYTIYF. CDR3 DNA: TGTGCCAGCGGGACAGGTTTGGACGGATACACCATATATTTT. The full variable domain, completed using reference TRBV2 and TRBJ1-3, is EPEVTQTPSHQVTQMGQEVILRCVPISNHLYFYWYRQILGQKVEFLVSFYNNEISEKSEIFDDQFSVERPDGSNFTLKIRSTKLEDSAMYFCASGTGLDGYTIYFGEGSWLTVV.

This clone was counted a single time. V usage is TRBV15 and J usage is TRBJ1-6, with D tentatively TRBD1 (5 bases). The germline V gene encodes CDR1 LNHNV and CDR2 YYDKDF (reference sequence). The CDR3 has 16 amino acids. Trimming shortened V by 5 bases and J by 9 bases, and 20 bases separated the two germline ends. The CDR3 nucleotides are TGTGCCACCAGCGACTCCGGGACTACAAGGAGTTCACCCCTCCACTTT. Its protein is CATSDSGTTRSSPLHF.

V gene TRBV11-2 combines with J gene TRBJ1-2; D call uncertain. There are 15 residues in the CDR3. V was trimmed by 5 bases and J by 1 base, leaving 14 bases between them. Germline V gene data show CDR1 as SGHAT and CDR2 as FQNNGV. CDR3 protein: CASSPSLSNNYGYTF. In DNA, the CDR3 is TGTGCCAGCAGCCCCTCGCTCTCCAATAACTATGGCTACACCTTC.

The genes are TRBV5-1 and TRBJ2-1; no reliable D call. Trimming shortened V by 3 bases and J by 3 bases, and 7 bases separated the two germline ends. This CDR3 is built from 13 residues. In germline, CDR1 is SGHRS, CDR2 YFSETQ. The CDR3 sequence: CASSYNSYNEQFF. The CDR3 nucleotides are TGCGCCAGCAGCTACAACAGCTACAATGAGCAGTTCTTC. Supplemented by reference TRBV5-1 and TRBJ2-1, the full variable domain reads KAGVTQTPRYLIKTRGQQVTLSCSPISGHRSVSWYQQTPGQGLQFLFEYFSETQRNKGNFPGRFSGRQFSNSRSEMNVSTLELGDSALYLCASSYNSYNEQFFGPGTRLTVL.

The gene calls are TRBV27 and TRBJ1-4, with D possibly being TRBD1 (6 bases). Germline values: CDR1 MNHEY, CDR2 SMNVEV (reference sequence). The V end was cut by 0 bases, the J end by 7 bases, with 15 bases between. The length of the CDR3 is 16 residues. Written as DNA, the CDR3 is TGTGCCAGCAGTTTATCGATTTGGACAGAAGGTGAAAAACTGTTTTTT. As protein: CASSLSIWTEGEKLFF.

This clone was picked up a small number of times. This chain links TRBV2 with TRBJ1-6; perhaps TRBD1 as D (5 bases). The CDR3 extends over 15 amino acids. The V end was cut by 9 bases, the J end by 10 bases, with 22 bases between. The germline gives CDR1 SNHLY, CDR2 FYNNEI. For the CDR3, the DNA is TGTGCCAGTACCCGACACCCGGGGGGGTCGTCACCCCTCCACTTT. Translating gives CASTRHPGGSSPLHF.

The J gene is TRBJ2-7, the V gene TRBV18, with a weak D call TRBD2 (5 bases). Between the trimmed V and J ends, which lost 1 base and 5 bases, there was a span of 18 bases. Germline V lookup: CDR1 KGHSH, CDR2 LQKENI. This CDR3 has 16 amino acids. The CDR3 spells CASSPQFNSPRDEQYF. The CDR3 DNA sequence: TGTGCCAGCTCACCACAGTTCAACAGCCCGAGGGACGAGCAGTACTTC.

The rearrangement joins TRBV30 to TRBJ2-6, with TRBD2 matching 7 bases. CDR1 and CDR2 (germline): GTSNPN, SVGIG (reference sequence). The trim removed 6 bases at V and 0 bases at J, leaving 11 bases unmatched. The length of the CDR3 is 17 residues. CDR3 sequence (DNA): TGTGCCTGCCCCCAGTGGGGAGGGCTCTCTGGGGCCAACGTCCTGACTTTC. It yields the protein CACPQWGGLSGANVLTF.

The CDR3 protein is CAISMDTEAFF. The CDR3 DNA follows: TGTGCCATCAGTATGGACACTGAAGCTTTCTTT. The chain joins TRBV10-3 to TRBJ1-1; D gene unclear. There are 11 residues in the CDR3. The germline V and J ends were trimmed by 5 bases and 3 bases, with 4 bases remaining between them. The germline V gene encodes CDR1 ENHRY and CDR2 SYGVKD.

This clone was seen just once. The chain carries TRBV7-3 and TRBJ2-5, with D unclear. Deletions cut 0 bases from V and 7 bases from J, with 15 bases between. The CDR3 runs to 15 residues. CDR1 SGHTA and CDR2 FQGTGA come from the germline V gene. The CDR3 loop is CASSLTGSPPGTQYF. As DNA, the CDR3 is TGTGCCAGCAGCTTAACGGGTAGCCCCCCCGGGACCCAGTACTTC.

The chain employs TRBV6-5 and TRBJ1-1; no reliable D call. The V and J ends lost 2 bases and 7 bases respectively, with 11 bases between them. Germline CDR1 reads MNHEY; CDR2 reads SVGAGI. This CDR3 region has 13 residues. The CDR3 protein is CASSYQEHDEAFF. DNA for the CDR3: TGTGCCAGCAGTTACCAGGAACATGATGAAGCTTTCTTT.

The V gene is TRBV18, the J gene TRBJ1-5; 7 bases fit TRBD1. The length of the CDR3 is 15 residues. Looked up from germline, CDR1 is KGHSH and CDR2 is LQKENI. Trimming cost V 4 bases and J 0 bases; bases outside gene matches: 3. The CDR3 spells CASSLDRISNQPQHF. CDR3 bases: TGTGCCAGCTCACTGGACAGGATTAGCAATCAGCCCCAGCATTTT.

The genes are TRBV20-1 and TRBJ1-3; TRBD1 matches at 7 bases. The CDR3 totals 15 residues. Germline trimming cut 3 bases from V and 2 bases from J; bases unmatched to any gene: 7. The V gene's germline CDR1 is DFQATT and CDR2 SNEGSKA (reference sequence). For the CDR3, the DNA is TGCAGTGCTAGTGCAGGGGGATTAGCTGGAAACACCATATATTTT. Translation gives CSASAGGLAGNTIYF.

The chain has TRBV28 and TRBJ1-6; the match to TRBD1 covers 10 bases. This CDR3 is 14 amino acids long. Germline CDR1 is MDHEN and CDR2 is SYDVKM. The trim removed 8 bases at V and 6 bases at J, leaving 4 bases unmatched. For the CDR3, the DNA is TGTGCCAGCCTCCGGGACAGGGGTAATTCACCCCTCCACTTT. Translated: CASLRDRGNSPLHF.

The chain recombines TRBV6-4 with TRBJ1-5, with D unresolved. This CDR3 is built from 13 residues. CDR1 and CDR2 (germline): MRHNA, SNTAGT. Trimming cost V 6 bases and J 4 bases, with 10 bases left between them. The CDR3 here is CASSRELNQPQHF. The CDR3, as DNA: TGTGCCAGCAGCCGGGAGCTGAATCAGCCCCAGCATTTT.

This sequence joins TRBV5-1 and TRBJ2-5, with D possibly called TRBD1 or TRBD2 (5 bases each). This CDR3 contains 16 residues. Trimming removed 0 bases at V and 5 bases at J, with 17 bases between. From germline, CDR1 is SGHRS and CDR2 YFSETQ. The CDR3 region has the DNA TGCGCCAGCAGCTTGGTGGGGGAATTGTATAGGGAGACCCAGTACTTC. Translated, it gives CASSLVGELYRETQYF.

The chain joins TRBV24-1 to TRBJ2-1; 8 nucleotides agree with TRBD2. The CDR3 length is 17 residues. Germline lookup yields CDR1 KGHDR and CDR2 SFDVKD. V dropped 1 base and J dropped 8; count of bases not matched to a gene: 12. The CDR3 spells CATSDFGKAGASDEQFF. CDR3 coding DNA: TGTGCCACCAGTGATTTTGGAAAAGCGGGAGCCTCGGATGAGCAGTTCTTC.

This rearrangement joins TRBV5-1 to TRBJ2-2, with unresolved D. Germline assignment: CDR1 SGHRS and CDR2 YFSETQ. CDR3 size: 13 residues. V lost 2 bases, J lost 5 bases, and 7 bases lay in between. This CDR3 is CASSLKETGELFF. CDR3 in DNA: TGCGCCAGCAGCTTAAAGGAGACCGGGGAGCTGTTTTTT. The variable domain in full, with the rest retrieved from reference TRBV5-1 and TRBJ2-2, is KAGVTQTPRYLIKTRGQQVTLSCSPISGHRSVSWYQQTPGQGLQFLFEYFSETQRNKGNFPGRFSGRQFSNSRSEMNVSTLELGDSALYLCASSLKETGELFFGEGSRLTVL.

The chain combines TRBV27 with TRBJ2-5; 8 bases line up with TRBD2. The CDR3 totals 14 residues. The germline gives CDR1 MNHEY, CDR2 SMNVEV (reference sequence). Trimming removed 5 bases from V and 3 bases from J; junction bases left unmatched: 5. The DNA for the CDR3 is TGTGCCAGCAGTCCTATAGCGGGAAAAGAGACCCAGTACTTC. It specifies CASSPIAGKETQYF.

This rearrangement joins TRBV4-2 to TRBJ1-2; D unresolved. The CDR3 sequence is 14 residues long. V lost 2 bases to trimming and J lost 0 bases, with 7 bases between them. The germline CDR1 and CDR2 sequences are LGHNA and YNFKEQ. CDR3 loop: CASSQPGSNYGYTF. The DNA of the CDR3 is TGTGCCAGCAGCCAACCTGGATCTAACTATGGCTACACCTTC.

The chain has TRBV14 and TRBJ1-1, with unresolved D. The V gene lost 2 bases and the J gene lost 7 bases, with 2 bases spanning the gap. The CDR3 runs 10 residues. Germline V gene data show CDR1 as SGHDN and CDR2 as FVKESK. CDR3 region: CASSQCEAFF. As DNA, the CDR3 is TGTGCCAGCAGCCAATGTGAAGCTTTCTTT. The full variable domain, with the rest looked up from reference TRBV14 and TRBJ1-1, is EAGVTQFPSHSVIEKGQTVTLRCDPISGHDNLYWYRRVMGKEIKFLLHFVKESKQDESGMPNNRFLAERTGGTYSTLKVQPAELEDSGVYFCASSQCEAFFGQGTRLTVV.